The rows below give T cell receptor beta chains drawn from one sample of a study of response to subunit inactivated influenza vaccine. A single record per CDR3 protein comes from TCRdb applying MiXCR to the RT-PCR reads. Seen here are 430,000 or so distinct CDR3 sequences, about 10% observed once, and the top ten hold more than 10%. The specimen was PBMCs from blood, collected roughly 6 weeks after vaccination. Every receptor here comes from a man in his fifties who received an inactivated influenza vaccine. Each CDR3 is given with its conserved first and last residue. The D gene is left open where the match is weak. Where a row states a size, it is once, few, many or the class of an expanded clone; other rows omit it.

cdr3_aa cdr3_nt d_call v_call clone_size j_call
CASSLRLVSQETQYF TGTGCCAGCAGTCTCCGACTAGTCTCCCAAGAGACCCAGTACTTC . TRBV12-3/TRBV12-4 many TRBJ2-5
CASSPALVTTYNEQFF TGTGCCAGCAGCCCCGCGTTGGTGACTACCTACAATGAGCAGTTCTTC . TRBV7-6 many TRBJ2-1
CASSDTGSYEQYF TGTGCCAGCAGTGACACAGGATCCTACGAGCAGTACTTC . TRBV25-1 few TRBJ2-7
CASSYLRRDRAHEQYF TGTGCCAGCAGTTACTTACGCCGGGACAGGGCGCACGAGCAGTACTTC TRBD1 TRBV6-2/TRBV6-3 few TRBJ2-7
CASKFIRAGEAFF TGTGCCAGTAAGTTCATCAGGGCCGGTGAAGCTTTCTTT . TRBV19 . TRBJ1-1
CASSLPGPEAFF TGTGCCAGCAGTTTACCAGGGCCTGAAGCTTTCTTT . TRBV12-3/TRBV12-4 many TRBJ1-1
CASSFMPGALTNEKLFF TGTGCCAGCAGCTTTATGCCGGGGGCGCTTACTAATGAAAAACTGTTTTTT . TRBV5-5 many TRBJ1-4
CASSPVPGAEDTQYF TGTGCCAGCAGCCCGGTCCCGGGGGCGGAAGATACGCAGTATTTT . TRBV11-2 many TRBJ2-3
CASSQGARGAYEQYF TGTGCCAGCAGCCAAGGGGCCCGAGGGGCTTACGAGCAGTACTTC . TRBV4-2 many TRBJ2-7
CAISTDRGSRPYEQYF TGTGCCATCAGTACAGACAGGGGTTCACGGCCCTACGAGCAGTACTTC TRBD1 TRBV10-3 many TRBJ2-7
CASSLVLQETQYF TGTGCCAGCAGCTTAGTACTGCAAGAGACCCAGTACTTC . TRBV7-8 . TRBJ2-5
CASSSTRDRGRKTEAFF TGTGCCAGCAGTAGCACCCGGGACAGGGGGAGGAAAACTGAAGCTTTCTTT TRBD1 TRBV12-3/TRBV12-4 . TRBJ1-1
CASSFQVSGGYNEQFF TGTGCCAGCAGTTTTCAAGTTAGCGGGGGCTACAATGAGCAGTTCTTC TRBD2 TRBV12-3/TRBV12-4 many TRBJ2-1
CSARDSGRGYGYTF TGCAGTGCTAGAGATTCCGGCAGGGGCTATGGCTACACCTTC . TRBV20-1 many TRBJ1-2
CASSPTPGTYEQYF TGTGCCAGCAGCCCCACCCCAGGGACCTACGAGCAGTACTTC . TRBV7-2 once TRBJ2-7
CASSFVAGGQETQYF TGTGCCAGCAGTTTTGTGGCTGGTGGCCAAGAGACCCAGTACTTC . TRBV12-3/TRBV12-4 few TRBJ2-5
CASSLKRQPQHF TGTGCCAGCAGTTTAAAACGGCAGCCCCAGCATTTT . TRBV12-3/TRBV12-4 . TRBJ1-5
CASSFLDTEAFF TGTGCCAGCAGCTTCCTGGACACTGAAGCTTTCTTT . TRBV5-5 few TRBJ1-1
CSATSTGIAHEQYF TGCAGTGCTACTTCGACAGGGATCGCCCACGAGCAGTACTTC TRBD1 TRBV20-1 few TRBJ2-7
CASSLELAGGETQYF TGTGCCAGCAGCTTAGAACTAGCGGGAGGAGAGACCCAGTACTTC TRBD2 TRBV7-2 . TRBJ2-5
CASSFLPASAKWYF TGTGCCAGCAGTTTCCTGCCGGCCTCGGCCAAGTGGTATTTT . TRBV12-3/TRBV12-4 many TRBJ2-3
CASSFPGGGTDTQYF TGTGCCAGCAGCTTCCCAGGGGGCGGCACAGATACGCAGTATTTT TRBD1 TRBV7-2 many TRBJ2-3
CSARDFRAGANVLTF TGCAGTGCTAGAGATTTCAGGGCCGGGGCCAACGTCCTGACTTTC . TRBV20-1 . TRBJ2-6
CASSQGRPNQETQYF TGTGCCAGCAGCCAGGGGAGGCCTAACCAAGAGACCCAGTACTTC . TRBV3-1 few TRBJ2-5
CASSPLGQNWDEQYF TGTGCCAGCAGCCCCCTGGGACAGAACTGGGACGAGCAGTACTTC TRBD1 TRBV5-5 many TRBJ2-7
CSARVAGNQPQHF TGCAGTGCTAGAGTCGCGGGCAATCAGCCCCAGCATTTT . TRBV20-1 . TRBJ1-5
CASSTFHQSSETQYF TGTGCCAGCAGCACCTTTCACCAGAGCTCCGAGACCCAGTACTTC . TRBV7-2 . TRBJ2-5
CASSLWAGNYGYTF TGCGCCAGCAGCTTGTGGGCAGGGAACTATGGCTACACCTTC . TRBV5-1 many TRBJ1-2
CASSLSPDQPQHF TGTGCCAGCAGCTTGTCTCCGGATCAGCCCCAGCATTTT . TRBV7-8 few TRBJ1-5
CSVAGYEQYF TGCAGCGTTGCCGGGTACGAGCAGTACTTC . TRBV29-1 few TRBJ2-7
CASSYSSQGGRVGETQYF TGTGCCAGCAGTTACTCTAGCCAAGGCGGCAGGGTCGGGGAGACCCAGTACTTC . TRBV6-5 . TRBJ2-5
CASSQDRWETQYF TGCGCCAGCAGCCAAGATCGGTGGGAGACCCAGTACTTC . TRBV4-3 few TRBJ2-5
CAAGTSTDTQYF TGTGCCGCCGGGACTAGCACAGATACGCAGTATTTT . TRBV15 few TRBJ2-3
CASSLGLAGDSRIAKNIQYF TGCGCCAGCAGCTTGGGACTAGCGGGAGATTCCCGGATAGCCAAAAACATTCAGTACTTC TRBD2 TRBV5-1 . TRBJ2-4
CASSLEVRGGYNEQFF TGTGCCAGCAGCTTGGAAGTAAGGGGGGGGTACAATGAGCAGTTCTTC . TRBV5-5 many TRBJ2-1
CASSLEVSSYNEQFF TGCGCCAGCAGCCTGGAGGTCAGCTCCTACAATGAGCAGTTCTTC . TRBV4-3 . TRBJ2-1
CAISADSLNQPQHF TGTGCCATCAGCGCAGACAGCTTGAATCAGCCCCAGCATTTT . TRBV10-3 . TRBJ1-5
CASSYSSRARGYTF TGTGCCAGCAGTTACTCGTCGAGGGCGCGGGGCTACACCTTC . TRBV6-2/TRBV6-3 . TRBJ1-2
CASSPRRLTNEQYF TGTGCCAGCAGCCCACGGCGCCTCACTAACGAGCAGTACTTC . TRBV7-8 few TRBJ2-7
CASRMADTQYF TGTGCCAGCAGAATGGCAGATACGCAGTATTTT . TRBV3-1 many TRBJ2-3
CASSWGAQETQYF TGTGCCAGCAGTTGGGGGGCCCAAGAGACCCAGTACTTC . TRBV27 many TRBJ2-5
CASSQGGRDNEQFF TGTGCCAGCAGCCAAGGCGGGAGAGACAATGAGCAGTTCTTC TRBD2 TRBV4-2 few TRBJ2-1
CASSSRGSGDTQYF TGTGCCAGCAGTTCCCGGGGGTCTGGGGATACGCAGTATTTT . TRBV12-3/TRBV12-4 . TRBJ2-3
CAISAPTGSYNEQFF TGTGCCATCAGCGCACCGACAGGGTCCTACAATGAGCAGTTCTTC TRBD1 TRBV10-3 . TRBJ2-1
CASSFLLNTGYEQYF TGTGCCAGCAGCTTCCTACTGAACACGGGCTACGAGCAGTACTTC . TRBV11-2 few TRBJ2-7
CASSQTGDYYGYTF TGCGCCAGCAGCCAGACAGGGGACTACTATGGCTACACCTTC TRBD1 TRBV5-1 once TRBJ1-2